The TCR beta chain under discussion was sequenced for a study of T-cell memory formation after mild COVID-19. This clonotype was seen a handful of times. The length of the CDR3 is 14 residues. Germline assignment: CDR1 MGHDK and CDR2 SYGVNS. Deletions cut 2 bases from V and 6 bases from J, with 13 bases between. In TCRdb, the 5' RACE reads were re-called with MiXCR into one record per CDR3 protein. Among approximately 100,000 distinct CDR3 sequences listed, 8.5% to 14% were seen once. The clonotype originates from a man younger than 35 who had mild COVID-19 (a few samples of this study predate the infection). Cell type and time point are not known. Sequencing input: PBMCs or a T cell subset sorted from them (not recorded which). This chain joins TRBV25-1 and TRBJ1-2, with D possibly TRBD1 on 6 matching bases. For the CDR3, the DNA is TGTGCCAGCAGTGAAACGGGGACAAATAATGGCTACACCTTC. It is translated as CASSETGTNNGYTF.